This T cell receptor beta chain was recorded in a study of regulatory T cells in long-lasting Graves disease. Overall study results and limits: Because few samples were included, accuracy may have been lower.

CDR3 regions were amplified by Arm-PCR using iRepertoire HTBI primers to build TCR beta libraries. TCRdb recomputed calls from the multiplex PCR reads with MiXCR, one row per CDR3 protein. This sample has approximately 400,000 distinct CDR3 sequences, with around a quarter found just once. V lost 6 bases, J lost 3 bases, and 5 bases stayed unmatched. Germline loops: CDR1 MNHNS, CDR2 SASEGT. The CDR3 consists of 14 residues. Time point reported: persistent/refractory GD, antithyroid drugs over 5 years with positive TRAb. The TCR library was made from RNA extracted from PBMCs. About this clonotype itself: Its target is not known.

Sequenced here: peripheral blood mononuclear cells (PBMCs), sampled when the disease was refractory, from a patient treated with antithyroid drugs. The rearrangement uses TRBV6-1 and TRBJ1-5, with 7 nucleotides matching TRBD1. The TCR sequence derives from a female donor with Graves disease. The CDR3 nucleotides read TGTGCCAGCAGAGCGACAGGGCCCAATCAGCCCCAGCATTTT. Its translation is CASRATGPNQPQHF.